This passage covers 9 T cell receptor beta chains from one sample sequenced in a study of cytomegalovirus exposure and HLA in healthy donors. Using immunoSEQ multiplex PCR, the repertoire was profiled, and TCRdb retains in-frame clones only, with some absent. The sample yields over 110,000 clones, around 87% seen once. Material: PBMCs. Every receptor here comes from a man aged 18-30 years in good health and CMV-seropositive.

The CDR3 region has the DNA TGTGCCAGCAGCCAAGATTCATACTACCGGGAGTTGGTTCTCAATGAGCAGTTCTTC. Translated, it gives CASSQDSYYRELVLNEQFF. V usage is TRBV14 and J usage is TRBJ2-1; TRBD2 is a possible D gene (6 bases). The CDR3 is made up of 19 amino acids. V was trimmed by 0 bases and J by 6 bases, leaving 24 bases between them. Germline V gene lookup returns CDR1 SGHDN and CDR2 FVKESK.

J is TRBJ2-1 and V is TRBV27; D may be TRBD2 (5 bases). The CDR3 is made up of 16 amino acids. Germline CDR1 is MNHEY and CDR2 is SMNVEV (reference sequence). V was clipped by 6 bases and J by 1 base, with 16 bases between them. CDR3 nucleotide sequence: TGTGCCAGCAGGCGGGTGGGCGGAGGATCCTACAATGAGCAGTTCTTC. Its protein is CASRRVGGGSYNEQFF.

The CDR3 loop reads CSVGPGRTGNTEAFF. The CDR3 nucleotides read TGCAGCGTTGGACCCGGCCGGACAGGGAACACTGAAGCTTTCTTT. The rearrangement joins TRBV29-1 to TRBJ1-1; 7 bases line up with TRBD1. This CDR3 spans 15 amino acids. Germline V gene lookup returns CDR1 SQVTM and CDR2 ANQGSEA. V lost 4 bases to trimming and J lost 1 base; unmatched junction nucleotides: 9.

This chain uses TRBV27 with TRBJ1-5; D might be TRBD1 (5 bases). Trimming pared 8 bases from V and 4 bases from J, leaving 9 bases between. From germline, CDR1 is MNHEY and CDR2 SMNVEV (reference sequence). The CDR3 totals 12 residues. CDR3 loop: CASGAWNQPQHF. In DNA, the CDR3 is TGTGCCAGCGGGGCCTGGAATCAGCCCCAGCATTTT.

This clone was observed once. The gene calls are TRBV5-1 and TRBJ2-7; 11 nucleotides align to TRBD2. This CDR3 has 15 amino acids. The J segment lost 2 bases and the V segment lost 4 bases, leaving 5 bases of the junction unmatched. CDR1 is SGHRS and CDR2 is YFSETQ in the germline V gene. This CDR3 is CASSEGTSGTYEQYF. CDR3 sequence (DNA): TGCGCCAGCAGCGAGGGGACTAGCGGAACCTACGAGCAGTACTTC.

The V gene is TRBV6-5, the J gene TRBJ1-1, with D unresolved. Germline lookup yields CDR1 MNHEY and CDR2 SVGAGI. This CDR3 contains 14 residues. V shed 2 bases and J shed 1 base, with 8 bases lying between them. The CDR3 DNA is TGTGCCAGCAGTTACCGACGGGGGAACACTGAAGCTTTCTTT. Translated: CASSYRRGNTEAFF.

The sample holds one count of this clone. The rearrangement uses TRBV27 and TRBJ1-1, with TRBD1 matching 10 bases. Per the germline V gene, CDR1 is MNHEY and CDR2 is SMNVEV (reference sequence). The CDR3 has 15 amino acids. The ends lost 5 bases at V and 6 bases at J; junction bases unmatched: 9. Here the CDR3 reads CASSLSTDRGAEAFF. The CDR3 nucleotides are TGTGCCAGCAGTCTCTCTACGGACAGGGGGGCTGAAGCTTTCTTT.

V is TRBV27 and J is TRBJ2-2, with TRBD2 matching 9 bases. This CDR3 spans 20 amino acids. Trimming took 3 bases from V and 4 from J; bases not matched to a gene: 18. CDR1 is MNHEY and CDR2 is SMNVEV in the germline V gene (reference sequence). CDR3 residues: CASSFLPRLADQYLTGELFF. In DNA, the CDR3 is TGTGCCAGCAGTTTTCTGCCGAGACTAGCGGACCAATATCTCACCGGGGAGCTGTTTTTT.

The J gene is TRBJ2-7, the V gene TRBV18; perhaps TRBD1 as D (5 bases). The ends were cut back, 9 bases at V and 6 bases at J, with 15 bases in the middle. This CDR3 contains 12 residues. Germline-derived CDR1 and CDR2 are KGHSH and LQKENI. In nucleotides, the CDR3 is TGTGCCAGTGGACAAAGTTTGGTCGAGCAGTACTTC. Its protein is CASGQSLVEQYF. Full variable domain (missing parts from reference TRBV18 and TRBJ2-7): NAGVMQNPRHLVRRRGQEARLRCSPMKGHSHVYWYRQLPEEGLKFMVYLQKENIIDESGMPKERFSAEFPKEGPSILRIQQVVRGDSAAYFCASGQSLVEQYFGPGTRLTVT.